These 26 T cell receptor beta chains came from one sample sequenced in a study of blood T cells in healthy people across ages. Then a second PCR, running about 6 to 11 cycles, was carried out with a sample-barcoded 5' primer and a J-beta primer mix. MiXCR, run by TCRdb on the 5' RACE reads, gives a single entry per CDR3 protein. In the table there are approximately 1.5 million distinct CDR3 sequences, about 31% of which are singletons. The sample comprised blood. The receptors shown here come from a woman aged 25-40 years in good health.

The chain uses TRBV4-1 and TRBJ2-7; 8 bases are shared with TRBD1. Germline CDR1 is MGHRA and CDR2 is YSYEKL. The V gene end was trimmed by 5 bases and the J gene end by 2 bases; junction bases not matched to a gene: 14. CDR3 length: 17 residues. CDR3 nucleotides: TGCGCCAGCAGCGATCTATTAAAGGACAGGGCTACCTACGAGCAGTACTTC. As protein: CASSDLLKDRATYEQYF.

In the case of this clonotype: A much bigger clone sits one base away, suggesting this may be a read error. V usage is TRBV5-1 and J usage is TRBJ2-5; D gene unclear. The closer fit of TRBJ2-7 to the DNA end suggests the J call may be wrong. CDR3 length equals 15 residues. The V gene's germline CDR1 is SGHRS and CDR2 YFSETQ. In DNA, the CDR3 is TGCGCCAGCAGCTTGGACGGCCCCAACTTCTACGAGCAGTACTTC. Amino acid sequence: CASSLDGPNFYEQYF.

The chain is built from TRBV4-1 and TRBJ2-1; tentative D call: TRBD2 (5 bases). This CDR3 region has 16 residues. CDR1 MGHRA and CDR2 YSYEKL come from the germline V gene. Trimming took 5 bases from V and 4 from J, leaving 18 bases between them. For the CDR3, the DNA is TGCGCCAGCAGCTCCCTGGAGCGGCGGGTATACAATGAGCAGTTCTTC. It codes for CASSSLERRVYNEQFF.

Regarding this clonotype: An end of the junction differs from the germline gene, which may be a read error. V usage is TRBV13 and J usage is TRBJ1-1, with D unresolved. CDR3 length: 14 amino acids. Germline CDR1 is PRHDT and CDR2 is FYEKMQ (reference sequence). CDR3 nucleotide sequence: TGTGCCAACAGCTTTCGGACGGTGAACACTGAAGCTTTCTTT. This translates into CANSFRTVNTEAFF.

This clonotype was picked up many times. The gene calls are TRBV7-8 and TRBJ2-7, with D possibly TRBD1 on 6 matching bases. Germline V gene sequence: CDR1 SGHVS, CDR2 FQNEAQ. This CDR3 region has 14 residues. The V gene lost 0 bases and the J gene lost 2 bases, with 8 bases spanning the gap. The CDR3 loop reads CASSLARGTYEQYF. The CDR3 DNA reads TGTGCCAGCAGCTTAGCGAGGGGGACCTACGAGCAGTACTTC. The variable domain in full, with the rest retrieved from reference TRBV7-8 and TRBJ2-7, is GAGVSQSPRYKVAKRGQDVALRCDPISGHVSLFWYQQALGQGPEFLTYFQNEAQLDKSGLPSDRFFAERPEGSVSTLKIQRTQQEDSAVYLCASSLARGTYEQYFGPGTRLTVT.

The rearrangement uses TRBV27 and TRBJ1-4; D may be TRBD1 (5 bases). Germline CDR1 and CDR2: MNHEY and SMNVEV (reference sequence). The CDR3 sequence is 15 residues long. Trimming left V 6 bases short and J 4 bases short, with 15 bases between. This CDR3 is CASSPKGTFNEKLFF. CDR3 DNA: TGTGCCAGCAGCCCTAAAGGGACCTTTAATGAAAAACTGTTTTTT. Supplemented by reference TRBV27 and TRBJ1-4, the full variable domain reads EAQVTQNPRYLITVTGKKLTVTCSQNMNHEYMSWYRQDPGLGLRQIYYSMNVEVTDKGDVPEGYKVSRKEKRNFPLILESPSPNQTSLYFCASSPKGTFNEKLFFGSGTQLSVL.

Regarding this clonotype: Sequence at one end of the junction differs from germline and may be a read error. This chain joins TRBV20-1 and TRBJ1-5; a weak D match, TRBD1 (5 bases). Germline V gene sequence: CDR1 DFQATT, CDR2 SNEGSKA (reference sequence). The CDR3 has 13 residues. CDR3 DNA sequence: TGCTGTGCTATGTTGGGGACGGGTCAGCCCCAGCATTTT. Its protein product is CCAMLGTGQPQHF.

The CDR3 loop is CASSPVGTGNIQYF. CDR3 nucleotides: TGTGCCAGCTCACCGGTAGGGACCGGTAACATTCAGTACTTC. The chain recombines TRBV18 with TRBJ2-7, with D tentatively TRBD1 or TRBD2 (5 bases each). The tail of the sequence fits TRBJ2-4 better, so the J call may be wrong. The CDR3 has 14 residues. From germline, CDR1 is KGHSH and CDR2 LQKENI.

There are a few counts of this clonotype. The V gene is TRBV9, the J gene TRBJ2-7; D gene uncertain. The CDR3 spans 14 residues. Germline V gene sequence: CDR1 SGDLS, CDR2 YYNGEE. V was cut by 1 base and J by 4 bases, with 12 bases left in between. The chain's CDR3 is CASSVNSFAYEQYF. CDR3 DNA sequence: TGTGCCAGCAGCGTAAATAGCTTCGCGTACGAGCAGTACTTC.

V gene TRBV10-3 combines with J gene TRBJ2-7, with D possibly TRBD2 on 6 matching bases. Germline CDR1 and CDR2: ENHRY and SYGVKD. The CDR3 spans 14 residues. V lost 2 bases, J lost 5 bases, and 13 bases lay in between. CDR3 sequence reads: CAISEPGLAHEQYF. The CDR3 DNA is TGTGCCATCAGTGAGCCGGGACTCGCCCACGAGCAGTACTTC.

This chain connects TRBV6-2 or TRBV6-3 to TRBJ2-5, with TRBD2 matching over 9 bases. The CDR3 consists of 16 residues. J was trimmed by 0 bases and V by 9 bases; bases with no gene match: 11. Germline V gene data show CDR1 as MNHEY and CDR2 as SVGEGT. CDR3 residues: CASSQGGLANQETQYF. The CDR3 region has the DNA TGTGCCAGTTCCCAGGGAGGACTAGCGAACCAAGAGACCCAGTACTTC.

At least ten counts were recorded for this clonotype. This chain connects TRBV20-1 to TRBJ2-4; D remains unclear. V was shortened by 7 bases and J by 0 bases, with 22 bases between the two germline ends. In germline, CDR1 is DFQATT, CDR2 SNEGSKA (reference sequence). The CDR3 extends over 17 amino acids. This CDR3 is CSVPPPKLSTAKNIQYF. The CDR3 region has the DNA TGCAGTGTCCCGCCTCCAAAACTCAGCACAGCCAAAAACATTCAGTACTTC.

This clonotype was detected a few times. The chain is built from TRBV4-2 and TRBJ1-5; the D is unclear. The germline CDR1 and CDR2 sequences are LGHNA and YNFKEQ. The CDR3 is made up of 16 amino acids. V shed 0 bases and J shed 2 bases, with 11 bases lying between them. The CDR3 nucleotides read TGTGCCAGCAGCCAAGAGATCGGGAGGGGCAATCAGCCCCAGCATTTT. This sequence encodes CASSQEIGRGNQPQHF.

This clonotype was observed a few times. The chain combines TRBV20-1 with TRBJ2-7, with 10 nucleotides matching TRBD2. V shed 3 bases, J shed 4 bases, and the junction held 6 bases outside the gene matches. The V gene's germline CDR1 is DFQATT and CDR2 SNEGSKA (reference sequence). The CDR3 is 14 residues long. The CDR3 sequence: CSASLAGVGYEQYF. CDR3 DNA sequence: TGCAGTGCTAGTCTAGCGGGAGTGGGGTACGAGCAGTACTTC.

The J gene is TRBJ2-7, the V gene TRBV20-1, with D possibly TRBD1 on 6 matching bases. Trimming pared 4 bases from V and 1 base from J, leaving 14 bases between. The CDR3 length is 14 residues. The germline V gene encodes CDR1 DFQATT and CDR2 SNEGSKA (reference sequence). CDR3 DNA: TGCAGTGCTATGACGGGACAATATTCCTACGAGCAGTACTTC. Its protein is CSAMTGQYSYEQYF.

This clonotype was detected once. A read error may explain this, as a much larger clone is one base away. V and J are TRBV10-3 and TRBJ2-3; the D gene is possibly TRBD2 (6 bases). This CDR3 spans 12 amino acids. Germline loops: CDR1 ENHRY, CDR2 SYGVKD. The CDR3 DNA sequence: TGTGCCGTCAGTGAGGAGGGTCATACGCAGTATTTT. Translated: CAVSEEGHTQYF.

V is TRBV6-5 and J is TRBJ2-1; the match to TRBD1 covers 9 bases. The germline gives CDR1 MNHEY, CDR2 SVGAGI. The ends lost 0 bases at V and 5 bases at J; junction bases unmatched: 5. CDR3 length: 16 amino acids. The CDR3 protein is CASSYSTGGMNNEQFF. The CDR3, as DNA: TGTGCCAGCAGTTACTCGACAGGGGGTATGAACAATGAGCAGTTCTTC.

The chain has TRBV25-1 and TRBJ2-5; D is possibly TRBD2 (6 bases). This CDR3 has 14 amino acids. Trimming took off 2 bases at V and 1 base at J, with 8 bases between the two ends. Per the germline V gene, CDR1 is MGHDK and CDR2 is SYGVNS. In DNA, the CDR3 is TGTGCCAGCAGTGAAACTAGCAGCCAAGAGACCCAGTACTTC. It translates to CASSETSSQETQYF. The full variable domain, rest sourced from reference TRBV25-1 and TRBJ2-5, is EADIYQTPRYLVIGTGKKITLECSQTMGHDKMYWYQQDPGMELHLIHYSYGVNSTEKGDLSSESTVSRIRTEHFPLTLESARPSHTSQYLCASSETSSQETQYFGPGTRLLVL.

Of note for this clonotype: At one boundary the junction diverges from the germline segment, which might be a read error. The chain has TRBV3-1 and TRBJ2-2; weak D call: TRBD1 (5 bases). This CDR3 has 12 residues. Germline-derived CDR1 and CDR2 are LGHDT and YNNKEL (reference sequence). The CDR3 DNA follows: TGCGCCAGCAGCCACAGGACCGGGGAGCTGTTTTTT. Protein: CASSHRTGELFF.

CDR3 nucleotides: TGTGCCAGCAGGCCGACAGGGGGCGACTATGGCTACACCTTC. Translated: CASRPTGGDYGYTF. The chain links TRBV7-9 to TRBJ1-2; 10 nucleotides line up with TRBD1. V shed 6 bases and J 3 bases; nucleotides not matched to a gene: 4. Germline CDR1 and CDR2: SEHNR and FQNEAQ (reference sequence). CDR3 size: 14 residues.

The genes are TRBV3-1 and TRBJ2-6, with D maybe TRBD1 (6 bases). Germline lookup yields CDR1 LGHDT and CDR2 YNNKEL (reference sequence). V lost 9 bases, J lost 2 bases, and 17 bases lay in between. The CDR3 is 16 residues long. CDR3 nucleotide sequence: TGTGCCAGTCAACAGGGAATCTCGGCTGGGGCCAACGTCCTGACTTTC. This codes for CASQQGISAGANVLTF.

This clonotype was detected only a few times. The CDR3 loop reads CASSQELGNEQFF. CDR3 bases: TGTGCCAGCAGCCAAGAACTTGGCAATGAGCAGTTCTTC. The chain employs TRBV14 and TRBJ2-1; no definite D call. V was cut by 0 bases and J by 6 bases, with 6 bases left in between. Germline assignment: CDR1 SGHDN and CDR2 FVKESK. The CDR3 has 13 residues.

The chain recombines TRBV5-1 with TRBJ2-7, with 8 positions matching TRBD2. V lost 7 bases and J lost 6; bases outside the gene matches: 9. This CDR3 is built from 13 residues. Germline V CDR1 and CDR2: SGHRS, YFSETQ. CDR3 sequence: CASGGGGLGEQYF. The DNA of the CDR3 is TGCGCCAGCGGCGGCGGGGGGCTGGGCGAGCAGTACTTC.

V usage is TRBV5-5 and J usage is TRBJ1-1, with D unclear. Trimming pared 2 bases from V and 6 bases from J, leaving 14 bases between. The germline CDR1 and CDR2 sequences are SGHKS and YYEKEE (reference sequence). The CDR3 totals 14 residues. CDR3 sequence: CASSLSGMEAEAFF. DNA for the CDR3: TGTGCCAGCAGCTTATCGGGGATGGAAGCTGAAGCTTTCTTT.

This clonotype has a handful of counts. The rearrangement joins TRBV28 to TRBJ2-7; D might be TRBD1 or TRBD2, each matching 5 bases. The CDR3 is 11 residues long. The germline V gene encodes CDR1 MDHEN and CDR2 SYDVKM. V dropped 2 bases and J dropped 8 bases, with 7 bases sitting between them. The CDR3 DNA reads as TGTGCCAGCAGTTTAACGGGGCAGCAGTACTTC. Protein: CASSLTGQQYF.

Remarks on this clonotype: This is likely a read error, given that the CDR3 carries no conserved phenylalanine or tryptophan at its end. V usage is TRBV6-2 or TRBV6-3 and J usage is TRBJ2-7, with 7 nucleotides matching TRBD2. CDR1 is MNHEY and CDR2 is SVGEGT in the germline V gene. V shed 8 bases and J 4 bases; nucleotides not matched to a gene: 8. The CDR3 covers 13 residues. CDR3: CASGPGLTYEQYL. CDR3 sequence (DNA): TGTGCCAGCGGCCCGGGACTAACGTACGAGCAGTACCTC.